The rows below give T cell receptor beta chains drawn from one sample of a study of post-analysis software for immune sequencing data. TCRdb itself ran the PCR reads through MiXCR, one entry per CDR3 protein. The table includes about 820,000 distinct CDR3 sequences, approximately 53% detected once. The sample was blood. These receptors all stem from a girl between 10 and 17 years old with multiple sclerosis. The CDR3 runs from the conserved cysteine through the conserved F or W. A D gene is named only where the DNA matches it firmly. Size is omitted from some rows. Given values are once, few, many or a class for expanded clones.

CSAALDVQETQYF - - TRBV20-1
CASSVDRARNEQFF - - TRBV9
CASSMDYLTQYF few - TRBV5-4
CASRGGTGASYEQYF few TRBD1 TRBV6-6
CASSAQGALSYEQYF - TRBD1 TRBV25-1
CASSSTSGFSYEQYF once TRBD2 TRBV6-1
CSVVFRNNEQFF - - TRBV29-1
CASSRAGSYNEQYF - TRBD2 TRBV6-5
CASSREGNIQYF few TRBD2 TRBV2
CASSQSKSSYEQYF - - TRBV7-9
CASSRLAGIWELFF once TRBD2 TRBV28
CASSQDFLQYEQYF - - TRBV4-1
CASSDRGGDGYTF few TRBD1 TRBV3-1
CASRAIAGGPLNEQFF - TRBD2 TRBV2
CAISAYQGMDTEAFF - - TRBV10-3
CASSGDRGEANYGYTF once TRBD1 TRBV7-9
CSARASSTDTQYF many - TRBV20-1
CATKDGYEQYF - - TRBV24-1
CASSLGGRDRAPYEQYF once TRBD1 TRBV7-2
CASSYSGLAGVWEQFF - TRBD2 TRBV6-5
CSARLGTSGGKDTQYF - TRBD2 TRBV20-1
CAISESTGLAKNIQYF - - TRBV10-3
CASSIIAGERPEQYF - TRBD2 TRBV7-8
CSATGWTYGYTF - - TRBV20-1
CASSSGTGSGGYTF few TRBD1 TRBV5-1
CSVSGETQYF few - TRBV29-1
CASSLEGRAQEQYF - - TRBV12-3/TRBV12-4
CASSYSKYPIQETQYF - - TRBV6-5
CASSSRTSNSLEQYF - - TRBV5-1
CASSLTSAPSYNEQFF - TRBD2 TRBV12-3/TRBV12-4
CASSQGQIPQWSNQPQHF once TRBD1 TRBV5-6